Below are 3 T cell receptor beta chains sequenced from a single sample in a study of beta chain features in type 1 diabetes. Study-wide results and caveats: Type 1 diabetes patients had TCRB CDR3s that were shorter (moderately but significantly so) in all four CD4+ subsets.

Antigens of these TCRs are unknown. Of the isolated RNA, all was reverse transcribed, and so the sequenced material was expressed TCRB transcripts. Profiling relied on immunoSEQ multiplex PCR, and the TCRdb table lists in-frame clones only, not all of them. The sample has over 40,000 clones, 60% to 75% seen once. Specimen: Tregs from blood. These receptors were collected from a man aged 30 to 39 with type 1 diabetes. Some clones in this sample may be carry-over from other donors' samples.

This chain connects TRBV5-1 to TRBJ2-7; 10 nucleotides agree with TRBD1. The CDR3 extends over 14 amino acids. Trimming took 3 bases from V and 5 from J; bases not matched to a gene: 5. The germline CDR1 and CDR2 sequences are SGHRS and YFSETQ. For the CDR3, the DNA is TGCGCCAGCAGCTCGGGGGACAGGGGCGACGAGCAGTACTTC. Translated: CASSSGDRGDEQYF.

The chain combines TRBV5-1 with TRBJ1-3; no clear D. The length of the CDR3 is 17 residues. Germline V gene lookup returns CDR1 SGHRS and CDR2 YFSETQ. V gave up 4 bases and J gave up 4 bases, with 21 bases separating them. The CDR3 bases are TGCGCCAGCAGCCCCGAGGGAGGGATTCCGATCGGAAACACCATATATTTT. This sequence encodes CASSPEGGIPIGNTIYF.

This clone was recorded a few times. The V and J genes are TRBV27 and TRBJ2-3; a weak D match, TRBD1 (5 bases). The CDR3 is 15 amino acids. Trimming stripped 7 bases from V and 0 bases from J, with 14 bases between. From germline, CDR1 is MNHEY and CDR2 SMNVEV (reference sequence). The CDR3 loop is CASTEMGLSTDTQYF. In nucleotides, the CDR3 is TGTGCCAGCACCGAAATGGGGCTTAGCACAGATACGCAGTATTTT.